What follows describes a single T cell receptor beta chain. What it recognizes is unknown. The entry originates in a study of identical twins. The study's findings and limits: Monozygotic twins shared more out-of-frame TCR alpha than recombination models predicted.

In every case, the donor was a healthy Caucasian. One entry per CDR3 protein, called by TCRdb with MiXCR from the 5' RACE reads. The sample carries 1.5 million to 2 million distinct CDR3 sequences, about 32% recorded once. What was sequenced was cord blood. This receptor was obtained from a newborn girl in good health.

The CDR3 reads CASSLPYRPSGRGTDTQYF. The CDR3 coding sequence is TGTGCCAGCAGTTTACCCTACCGACCTAGCGGGAGGGGCACAGATACGCAGTATTTT. The genes are TRBV28 and TRBJ2-3; 12 nucleotides align to TRBD2. This CDR3 spans 19 amino acids. The germline V gene encodes CDR1 MDHEN and CDR2 SYDVKM. The junction had 10 bases not matched to a gene; V was cut back by 2 bases and J by 1 base.